The following is a TCR beta chain sequence with its context. These data are taken from a study of blood T cell repertoires in COVID-19. The CDR3 has 12 amino acids. Trimming removed 8 bases from V and 1 base from J, with 7 bases in between. Germline V lookup: CDR1 MNHEY, CDR2 SVGAGI. Using immunoSEQ multiplex PCR, the repertoire was profiled, and TCRdb retains in-frame clones only, with some absent. The sample has more than 85,000 clones, around nine tenths seen once; the top ten hold more than 3.5%. The chain employs TRBV6-5 and TRBJ2-3; TRBD2 might be the D (5 bases). This TCR derives from a human donor with COVID-19, enrolled during active disease. The donor label of this sample is uncertain. The specimen was peripheral blood. The CDR3 nucleotides read TGTGCCAGCGCCGGGGGCACAGATACGCAGTATTTT. Translating it yields CASAGGTDTQYF.